Presented here are 28 T cell receptor beta chains from one specimen sequenced in a study of blood T cell repertoires in COVID-19. TCRdb keeps only in-frame clones here, not all; method: immunoSEQ multiplex PCR. The sample shows roughly 120,000 clones, roughly 90% of them seen only once. Sequenced sample: peripheral blood. The source is a man aged 50-60 years with COVID-19, enrolled during active disease.

The V gene is TRBV19, the J gene TRBJ2-1, with D possibly being TRBD2 (6 bases). Trimming stripped 5 bases from V and 6 bases from J, with 11 bases between. The CDR3 sequence is 13 residues long. Germline CDR1 and CDR2: LNHDA and SQIVND (reference sequence). CDR3 loop: CASSAGTVNEQFF. The DNA for the CDR3 is TGTGCCAGTAGTGCCGGGACTGTCAATGAGCAGTTCTTC.

This sequence joins TRBV13 and TRBJ2-1; D is perhaps TRBD2 (8 bases). V was cut by 5 bases and J by 8 bases, with 25 bases left in between. Germline CDR1 PRHDT, CDR2 FYEKMQ (reference sequence). This CDR3 has 17 residues. The CDR3 nucleotides read TGTGCCAGCAGCCCAGGGGGGGCGGGAGGAGGTTACTATGAGCAGTTCTTC. It is translated as CASSPGGAGGGYYEQFF.

This sequence joins TRBV28 and TRBJ1-1; 7 nucleotides line up with TRBD1. The germline CDR1 and CDR2 sequences are MDHEN and SYDVKM. The J segment lost 5 bases and the V segment lost 7 bases, leaving 10 bases of the junction unmatched. The length of the CDR3 is 14 residues. The CDR3 is CASKERGLGTEAFF. The CDR3 coding sequence is TGTGCCAGCAAGGAAAGGGGGCTAGGGACTGAAGCTTTCTTT. Based on the CDR3 plus reference TRBV28 and TRBJ1-1, the full variable domain is DVKVTQSSRYLVKRTGEKVFLECVQDMDHENMFWYRQDPGLGLRLIYFSYDVKMKEKGDIPEGYSVSREKKERFSLILESASTNQTSMYLCASKERGLGTEAFFGQGTRLTVV.

V usage is TRBV9 and J usage is TRBJ2-1; TRBD1 matches 12 bases. The V gene end was trimmed by 2 bases and the J gene end by 7 bases; junction bases not matched to a gene: 1. CDR3 length: 14 amino acids. Germline V gene lookup returns CDR1 SGDLS and CDR2 YYNGEE. In nucleotides, the CDR3 is TGTGCCAGCAGCGTGGGACAGGGGGCAAATGAGCAGTTCTTC. Its translation: CASSVGQGANEQFF.

This chain links TRBV19 with TRBJ2-1; maybe TRBD2 (5 bases). The V gene lost 3 bases and the J gene lost 0 bases, with 9 bases spanning the gap. CDR1 and CDR2 (germline): LNHDA, SQIVND (reference sequence). CDR3 length: 15 residues. In nucleotides, the CDR3 is TGTGCCAGTAGTATTAGAGGAGGCTCCTACAATGAGCAGTTCTTC. Translating it yields CASSIRGGSYNEQFF.

This chain connects TRBV6-5 to TRBJ2-1; 9 nucleotides align to TRBD2. The V segment lost 2 bases and the J segment 4 bases; nucleotides outside the gene matches: 3. The CDR3 has 15 amino acids. Looked up from germline, CDR1 is MNHEY and CDR2 is SVGAGI. CDR3 amino acids: CASSYGGRAYNEQFF. The CDR3 nucleotides read TGTGCCAGCAGTTACGGCGGGAGGGCATACAATGAGCAGTTCTTC.

The chain links TRBV4-3 to TRBJ2-2; TRBD1 agrees at 8 bases. The CDR3 consists of 17 residues. Trimming cost V 0 bases and J 4 bases; bases outside gene matches: 7. Germline V gene sequence: CDR1 LGHNA, CDR2 YSLEER. The CDR3 DNA follows: TGCGCCAGCAGCCAAGATCTTACAGGGGGTACCACCGGGGAGCTGTTTTTT. Its protein product is CASSQDLTGGTTGELFF.

The V call is TRBV7-2, the J call TRBJ1-5; D not certain. From germline, CDR1 is SGHTA and CDR2 FQGNSA. This CDR3 spans 13 amino acids. Trimming took off 0 bases at V and 5 bases at J, with 5 bases between the two ends. As DNA, the CDR3 is TGTGCCAGCAGCTTAGCGAGGGATCAGCCCCAGCATTTT. Its protein is CASSLARDQPQHF.

The chain employs TRBV5-4 and TRBJ2-5; the match to TRBD2 covers 10 bases. Trimming at V came to 4 bases and at J to 6 bases, leaving 6 bases not matched to a gene. This CDR3 is built from 14 residues. Germline-derived CDR1 and CDR2 are SGHNT and YYREEE (reference sequence). The CDR3 DNA sequence: TGTGCCAGCAGCGCCACTAGCGGGGCTCAGACCCAGTACTTC. It codes for CASSATSGAQTQYF. The whole variable domain, filled in from reference TRBV5-4 and TRBJ2-5, reads ETGVTQSPTHLIKTRGQQVTLRCSSQSGHNTVSWYQQALGQGPQFIFQYYREEENGRGNFPPRFSGLQFPNYSSELNVNALELDDSALYLCASSATSGAQTQYFGPGTRLLVL.

The chain employs TRBV19 and TRBJ2-3; possibly TRBD1 for D (6 bases). CDR1 and CDR2 (germline): LNHDA, SQIVND (reference sequence). The CDR3 runs 13 residues. Trimming removed 3 bases from V and 7 bases from J, with 11 bases in between. Here the CDR3 reads CASSMPQGYTQYF. The DNA for the CDR3 is TGTGCCAGTAGTATGCCCCAGGGGTATACGCAGTATTTT.

This chain connects TRBV9 to TRBJ2-6; 7 bases line up with TRBD1. The CDR3 totals 19 residues. V was clipped by 0 bases and J by 3 bases; unmatched bases: 12. Germline CDR1 SGDLS, CDR2 YYNGEE. CDR3 loop: CASSVATKTGYDGANVLTF. The CDR3 DNA reads TGTGCCAGCAGCGTAGCTACGAAGACAGGGTATGATGGGGCCAACGTCCTGACTTTC.

J is TRBJ2-1 and V is TRBV5-4; D is possibly TRBD1 (5 bases). Germline-derived CDR1 and CDR2 are SGHNT and YYREEE (reference sequence). The CDR3 consists of 14 residues. With 1 base removed from V and 5 bases from J, the gap between germline ends came to 10 bases. DNA of the CDR3: TGTGCCAGCAGCTTGAGTCGGACAAACAATGAGCAGTTCTTC. Translation: CASSLSRTNNEQFF. Based on the CDR3 plus reference TRBV5-4 and TRBJ2-1, the full variable domain is ETGVTQSPTHLIKTRGQQVTLRCSSQSGHNTVSWYQQALGQGPQFIFQYYREEENGRGNFPPRFSGLQFPNYSSELNVNALELDDSALYLCASSLSRTNNEQFFGPGTRLTVL.

This clone was recorded only once. The chain is built from TRBV6-6 and TRBJ1-4; D may be TRBD1 (5 bases). CDR3 length: 17 residues. Germline V gene lookup returns CDR1 MNHNY and CDR2 SVGAGI (reference sequence). V lost 5 bases to trimming and J lost 0 bases, with 16 bases between them. The CDR3 nucleotides are TGTGCCAGCAGTCGCCAGGGCGCTCGTGCAACTAATGAAAAACTGTTTTTT. Its protein is CASSRQGARATNEKLFF.

This chain uses TRBV12-3 or TRBV12-4 with TRBJ2-7; no clear D gene. V lost 5 bases and J lost 1, with 9 bases in between. This CDR3 has 13 amino acids. CDR3 in DNA: TGTGCCAGCAGTCCCCCCGGGTCCTACGAGCAGTACTTC. Encoded protein: CASSPPGSYEQYF.

With regard to this clone: The junction shows a germline mismatch at one end, possibly a read error. V and J are TRBV6-6 and TRBJ2-5; 8 positions agree with TRBD1. Germline V gene lookup returns CDR1 MNHNY and CDR2 SVGAGI (reference sequence). This CDR3 spans 17 amino acids. The CDR3: CASSPHSGTGVQGTQYF. The CDR3 coding sequence is TGTGCCAGCAGTCCTCACTCCGGGACAGGTGTCCAAGGGACCCAGTACTTC.

V usage is TRBV7-3 and J usage is TRBJ2-2, with D hard to call. The germline CDR1 and CDR2 sequences are SGHTA and FQGTGA. CDR3 size: 13 residues. V dropped 5 bases and J dropped 7 bases, with 11 bases sitting between them. CDR3 region: CASSRSDSGELFF. The CDR3 DNA reads as TGTGCCAGCAGCCGGTCCGATAGCGGGGAGCTGTTTTTT. The complete variable domain, with remaining parts taken from reference TRBV7-3 and TRBJ2-2, reads GAGVSQTPSNKVTEKGKYVELRCDPISGHTALYWYRQSLGQGPEFLIYFQGTGAADDSGLPNDRFFAVRPEGSVSTLKIQRTERGDSAVYLCASSRSDSGELFFGEGSRLTVL.

The chain joins TRBV9 to TRBJ2-1; D unresolved. Germline CDR1 and CDR2: SGDLS and YYNGEE. The germline V and J ends were trimmed by 1 base and 5 bases, with 10 bases remaining between them. The CDR3 has 14 amino acids. CDR3 protein: CASSVQERNNEQFF. The CDR3 DNA follows: TGTGCCAGCAGCGTACAGGAACGGAACAATGAGCAGTTCTTC. Combining the CDR3 with reference TRBV9 and TRBJ2-1 gives the whole variable domain DSGVTQTPKHLITATGQRVTLRCSPRSGDLSVYWYQQSLDQGLQFLIQYYNGEERAKGNILERFSAQQFPDLHSELNLSSLELGDSALYFCASSVQERNNEQFFGPGTRLTVL.

The genes are TRBV10-2 and TRBJ2-5; 12 bases are a match to TRBD1. CDR1 and CDR2 from the germline V gene are WSHSY and SAAADI. V trimming: 7 bases; J trimming: 6 bases; junction bases outside the gene matches: 9. CDR3 length equals 15 residues. The DNA for the CDR3 is TGCGCCAGCACCTCCGGGACAGGGGGCGCACAGACCCAGTACTTC. Translated, it gives CASTSGTGGAQTQYF.

This clone is a singleton in its sample. The gene calls are TRBV5-8 and TRBJ2-7; 16 bases align to TRBD2. The V gene end was trimmed by 4 bases and the J gene end by 4 bases; junction bases not matched to a gene: 5. Germline V CDR1 and CDR2: SGHTS, YDEGEE. CDR3 size: 16 residues. This CDR3 is CASSRGGLAGGYEQYV. In DNA, the CDR3 is TGTGCCAGCAGCCGGGGGGGACTAGCGGGAGGGTACGAGCAGTACGTC.

The sample holds one count of this clone. The gene calls are TRBV3-1 (or the pseudogene TRBV3-2) and TRBJ2-2; possibly TRBD1 for D (6 bases). The CDR3 spans 16 residues. The germline V and J ends were trimmed by 5 bases and 3 bases, with 16 bases remaining between them. In germline, CDR1 is LGHDT, CDR2 YNNKEL (reference sequence). The CDR3 protein is CASSSTGGRYTGELFF. The CDR3 DNA is TGTGCCAGCAGCTCGACAGGCGGCCGATACACCGGGGAGCTGTTTTTT.

The chain recombines TRBV6-1 with TRBJ1-6; 9 bases agree with TRBD1. CDR1 is MNHNS and CDR2 is SASEGT in the germline V gene. V shed 0 bases, J shed 0 bases, and the junction held 6 bases outside the gene matches. The CDR3 has 19 residues. The CDR3 coding sequence is TGTGCCAGCAGTGAAGCGCAGGGGACAGGGAGCTCCTATAATTCACCCCTCCACTTT. Translated, it gives CASSEAQGTGSSYNSPLHF.

The gene calls are TRBV5-8 and TRBJ1-2; TRBD1 is a possible D gene (6 bases). CDR1 is SGHTS and CDR2 is YDEGEE in the germline V gene. The CDR3 spans 15 residues. Trimming pared 0 bases from V and 4 bases from J, leaving 13 bases between. The CDR3 nucleotides read TGTGCCAGCAGCTTGGGGCAGGGGTATGCCTATGGCTACACCTTC. Protein product: CASSLGQGYAYGYTF.

The J gene is TRBJ2-1, the V gene TRBV12-3 or TRBV12-4, with D unresolved. This CDR3 is 13 amino acids long. V gave up 7 bases and J gave up 7 bases, with 14 bases separating them. The CDR3: CASTLTSPNEQFF. The DNA for the CDR3 is TGTGCCAGCACCCTAACTTCGCCTAATGAGCAGTTCTTC.

The V gene is TRBV24-1, the J gene TRBJ2-5; a weak D match, TRBD1 (6 bases). Trimming shortened V by 3 bases and J by 1 base, and 11 bases separated the two germline ends. Germline-derived CDR1 and CDR2 are KGHDR and SFDVKD. The CDR3 has 15 amino acids. The CDR3 nucleotides read TGTGCCACCAGTGATGTGAACAGGGTCCAAGAGACCCAGTACTTC. Residues: CATSDVNRVQETQYF.

The chain joins TRBV5-1 to TRBJ2-2, with D possibly matching TRBD2 (6 bases). The length of the CDR3 is 13 residues. Germline V gene data show CDR1 as SGHRS and CDR2 as YFSETQ. The germline V and J ends were trimmed by 6 bases and 6 bases, with 12 bases remaining between them. DNA of the CDR3: TGCGCCAGCACCTTAGCGGCCTCCGGGGAGCTGTTTTTT. It is translated as CASTLAASGELFF.

The CDR3 loop is CASSVHAGGANEKLFF. The DNA of the CDR3 is TGTGCCAGCAGCGTACATGCCGGGGGGGCTAATGAAAAACTGTTTTTT. V and J are TRBV9 and TRBJ1-4, with D perhaps matching TRBD1 (5 bases). The germline V and J ends were trimmed by 1 base and 3 bases, with 13 bases remaining between them. The germline V gene has CDR1 SGDLS and CDR2 YYNGEE. The CDR3 has 16 residues.

This chain uses TRBV7-8 with TRBJ1-6; tentative D call: TRBD1 (5 bases). V was cut by 1 base and J by 7 bases, with 8 bases left in between. CDR1 and CDR2 (germline): SGHVS, FQNEAQ. The CDR3 consists of 14 residues. CDR3 in DNA: TGTGCCAGCAGCTTAGTTCAGGGAAATTCACCCCTCCACTTT. Its protein product is CASSLVQGNSPLHF.

This sequence joins TRBV30 and TRBJ2-3; tentatively, D is TRBD2 (5 bases). The CDR3 sequence is 11 residues long. Germline V gene data show CDR1 as GTSNPN and CDR2 as SVGIG (reference sequence). Trimming left V 1 base short and J 6 bases short, with 5 bases between. CDR3: CAWSERDTQYF. The CDR3 DNA sequence: TGTGCCTGGAGTGAGCGGGATACGCAGTATTTT.